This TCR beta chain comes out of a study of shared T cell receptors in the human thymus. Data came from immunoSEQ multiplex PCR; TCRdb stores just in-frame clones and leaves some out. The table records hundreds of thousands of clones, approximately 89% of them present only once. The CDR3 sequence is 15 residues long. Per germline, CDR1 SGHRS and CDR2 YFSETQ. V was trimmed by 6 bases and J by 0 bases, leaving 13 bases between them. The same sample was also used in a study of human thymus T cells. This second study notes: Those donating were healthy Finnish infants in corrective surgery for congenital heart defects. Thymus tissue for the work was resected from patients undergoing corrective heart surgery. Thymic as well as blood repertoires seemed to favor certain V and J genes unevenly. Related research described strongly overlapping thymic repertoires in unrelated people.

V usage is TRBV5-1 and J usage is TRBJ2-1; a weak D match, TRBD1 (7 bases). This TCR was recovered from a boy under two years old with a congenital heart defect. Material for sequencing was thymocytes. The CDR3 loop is CASIAGQSSYNEQFF. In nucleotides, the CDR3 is TGCGCCAGCATCGCGGGACAGAGCTCCTACAATGAGCAGTTCTTC.